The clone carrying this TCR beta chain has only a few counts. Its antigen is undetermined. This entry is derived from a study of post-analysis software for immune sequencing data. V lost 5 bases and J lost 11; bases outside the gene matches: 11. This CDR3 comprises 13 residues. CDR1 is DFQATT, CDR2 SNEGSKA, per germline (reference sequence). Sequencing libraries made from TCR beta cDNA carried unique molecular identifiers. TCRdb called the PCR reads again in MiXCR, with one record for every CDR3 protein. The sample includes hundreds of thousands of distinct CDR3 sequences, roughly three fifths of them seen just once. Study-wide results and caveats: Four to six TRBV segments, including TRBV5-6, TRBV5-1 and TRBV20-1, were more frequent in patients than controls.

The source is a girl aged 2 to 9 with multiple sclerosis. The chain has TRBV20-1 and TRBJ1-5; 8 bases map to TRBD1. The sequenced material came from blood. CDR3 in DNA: TGCAGTGCTGCGACAGGGGACTTTGGAGCCCAGCATTTT. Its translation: CSAATGDFGAQHF.